Each of the 17 T cell receptor beta chains below was sequenced from the same sample in a study of blood T cell repertoires in COVID-19. The data were produced by immunoSEQ multiplex PCR, yet TCRdb's version contains in-frame clones alone and is incomplete. This table holds under 75,000 clones, more than 65% found once. The sample consisted of peripheral blood. The source of these receptors is a woman between 65 and 79 years old with acute or convalescent COVID-19.

The rearrangement joins TRBV5-8 to TRBJ2-2; D may be TRBD2 (6 bases). The CDR3 length is 15 residues. Germline CDR1 reads SGHTS; CDR2 reads YDEGEE. The V end lost 4 bases, the J end lost 1 base, and 11 bases lay between the germline ends. The CDR3 is CASSAWRGNTGELFF. The CDR3, as DNA: TGTGCCAGCAGCGCCTGGCGGGGGAACACCGGGGAGCTGTTTTTT.

Here the CDR3 reads CASILRGGGEQFF. The DNA of the CDR3 is TGTGCCAGTATCCTAAGGGGAGGAGGTGAGCAGTTCTTC. J is TRBJ2-1 and V is TRBV19, with TRBD2 as a possible D gene (6 bases). V lost 7 bases and J 9 bases, leaving 16 bases between the germline ends. Germline V CDR1 and CDR2: LNHDA, SQIVND (reference sequence). The CDR3 is made up of 13 amino acids.

This chain joins TRBV9 and TRBJ2-5, with D perhaps matching TRBD2 (6 bases). Deletions cut 0 bases from V and 3 bases from J, with 21 bases between. The CDR3 length is 18 residues. Germline lookup yields CDR1 SGDLS and CDR2 YYNGEE. The CDR3 is CASSVGFGLFGGKETQYF. The CDR3 bases are TGTGCCAGCAGCGTAGGTTTTGGTCTCTTCGGGGGAAAAGAGACCCAGTACTTC.

This chain uses TRBV19 with TRBJ1-2; TRBD1 matches 7 bases. CDR1 LNHDA and CDR2 SQIVND come from the germline V gene (reference sequence). Losses at the gene ends were 6 bases for V and 3 bases for J; bases not matched to a gene: 10. The CDR3 is 15 residues long. CDR3 in amino acids: CASSPTGALDYGYTF. CDR3 nucleotides: TGTGCCAGTAGCCCAACAGGGGCCCTTGACTATGGCTACACCTTC.

This clone was detected only a few times. The V and J genes are TRBV28 and TRBJ1-6, with 7 bases identical to TRBD1. The germline gives CDR1 MDHEN, CDR2 SYDVKM. J gave up 0 bases and V 5 bases, and 7 bases lay outside the gene matches. The CDR3 spans 17 residues. This CDR3 reads CASSPLTGLSYNSPLHF. The CDR3 DNA is TGTGCCAGCAGTCCCTTGACAGGGCTCTCCTATAATTCACCCCTCCACTTT.

This chain links TRBV5-1 with TRBJ2-1; 11 positions match TRBD1. This CDR3 is built from 15 residues. J gave up 7 bases and V 0 bases, and 3 bases lay outside the gene matches. Looked up from germline, CDR1 is SGHRS and CDR2 is YFSETQ. Here the CDR3 reads CASSLVGQGANEQFF. CDR3 DNA: TGCGCCAGCAGCTTGGTCGGACAGGGGGCGAATGAGCAGTTCTTC.

This clone has only a few counts. The chain employs TRBV2 and TRBJ1-3, with 7 bases fitting TRBD1. V was pared by 7 bases and J by 4 bases, with 13 bases of the junction left unmatched. The germline gives CDR1 SNHLY, CDR2 FYNNEI. The CDR3 has 16 residues. CDR3 in amino acids: CASTRDRVGAGNTIYF. The CDR3, as DNA: TGTGCCAGCACCCGCGACAGGGTCGGTGCCGGAAACACCATATATTTT.

The rearrangement uses TRBV19 and TRBJ2-5, with 10 nucleotides matching TRBD2. CDR1 LNHDA and CDR2 SQIVND come from the germline V gene (reference sequence). CDR3 size: 15 residues. J was trimmed by 2 bases and V by 10 bases; bases with no gene match: 10. This CDR3 reads CATAETSGKQETQYF. The DNA of the CDR3 is TGTGCCACAGCCGAAACTAGCGGGAAACAAGAGACCCAGTACTTC.

The chain links TRBV7-9 to TRBJ1-6; no clear D gene. V lost 2 bases, J lost 0 bases, and 11 bases lay in between. The length of the CDR3 is 17 residues. CDR1 is SEHNR, CDR2 FQNEAQ, per germline (reference sequence). The chain's CDR3 is CASSLPRPISYNSPLHF. The CDR3 bases are TGTGCCAGCAGCTTACCTAGACCGATCTCCTATAATTCACCCCTCCACTTT.

The V call is TRBV7-9, the J call TRBJ2-3; TRBD2 matches 14 bases. CDR3 length: 17 amino acids. CDR1 and CDR2 from the germline V gene are SEHNR and FQNEAQ (reference sequence). Losses at the gene ends were 5 bases for V and 5 bases for J; bases not matched to a gene: 9. The CDR3 DNA is TGTGCCAGCAGCGGGAAGACTAGCGGGGGGGCCGGAGATACGCAGTATTTT. It yields the protein CASSGKTSGGAGDTQYF. Looking up the rest from reference TRBV7-9 and TRBJ2-3 gives the full variable domain: DTGVSQNPRHKITKRGQNVTFRCDPISEHNRLYWYRQTLGQGPEFLTYFQNEAQLEKSRLLSDRFSAERPKGSFSTLEIQRTEQGDSAMYLCASSGKTSGGAGDTQYFGPGTRLTVL.

V usage is TRBV5-6 and J usage is TRBJ1-2; D unclear. V was shortened by 0 bases and J by 6 bases, with 6 bases between the two germline ends. The CDR3 covers 12 residues. Germline CDR1 is SGHDT and CDR2 is YYEEEE. DNA for the CDR3: TGTGCCAGCAGCTTGGACAGAGATGGCTACACCTTC. It translates to CASSLDRDGYTF.

The J gene is TRBJ1-5, the V gene TRBV6-5; TRBD1 might be the D (6 bases). This CDR3 is built from 15 residues. The germline V and J ends were trimmed by 6 bases and 4 bases, with 16 bases remaining between them. Per germline, CDR1 MNHEY and CDR2 SVGAGI. In DNA, the CDR3 is TGTGCCAGCAGGCGTACAGGGTTGTTGAATCAGCCCCAGCATTTT. Translation gives CASRRTGLLNQPQHF.

This rearrangement joins TRBV4-1 to TRBJ1-2; 8 bases are a match to TRBD1. Trimming cost V 4 bases and J 3 bases; bases outside gene matches: 7. CDR1 is MGHRA, CDR2 YSYEKL, per germline. CDR3 length equals 15 residues. Written as DNA, the CDR3 is TGCGCCAGCAGCCCTTCAGGGGGCCTGGACTATGGCTACACCTTC. This gives the protein CASSPSGGLDYGYTF.

The chain is built from TRBV7-3 and TRBJ1-5, with 7 bases lining up with TRBD1. J was trimmed by 6 bases and V by 5 bases; bases with no gene match: 13. Germline V lookup: CDR1 SGHTA, CDR2 FQGTGA. This CDR3 comprises 16 residues. The CDR3 bases are TGTGCCAGCAGCCCCCCTATCCGACAGGGCACTCAGCCCCAGCATTTT. It specifies CASSPPIRQGTQPQHF.

This clone was seen only once. The chain is built from TRBV19 and TRBJ1-6; the D is unclear. Looked up from germline, CDR1 is LNHDA and CDR2 is SQIVND (reference sequence). This CDR3 has 17 amino acids. With 2 bases removed from V and 7 bases from J, the gap between germline ends came to 18 bases. The CDR3, as DNA: TGTGCCAGTAGTATAAGCGGCGGGAGGCTGAAGAATTCACCCCTCCACTTT. As protein: CASSISGGRLKNSPLHF.

This chain joins TRBV12-3 or TRBV12-4 and TRBJ1-1, with TRBD1 identical over 7 bases. Trimming cost V 10 bases and J 0 bases; bases outside gene matches: 5. This CDR3 contains 13 residues. In DNA, the CDR3 is TGTGCCACCCGGGGACAGTTGAACACTGAAGCTTTCTTT. Amino acids: CATRGQLNTEAFF.

The chain carries TRBV6-4 and TRBJ1-2; D call uncertain. With 3 bases removed from V and 7 bases from J, the gap between germline ends came to 12 bases. Germline assignment: CDR1 MRHNA and CDR2 SNTAGT. This CDR3 is 13 amino acids long. The CDR3 sequence: CASSEGGLAGYTF. CDR3 DNA: TGTGCCAGCAGTGAAGGAGGGCTCGCTGGCTACACCTTC.